This T cell receptor beta chain was observed in a study of response to subunit inactivated influenza vaccine. Germline V CDR1 and CDR2: SEHNR, FQNEAQ (reference sequence). This CDR3 contains 13 residues. V was pared by 5 bases and J by 7 bases, with 9 bases between. In its sample, this clonotype was seen many times. One entry per CDR3 protein results from TCRdb running MiXCR on the RT-PCR reads. The sample yields roughly 670,000 distinct CDR3 sequences, about 15% seen once. The receptor was derived from a man aged 50 to 59 who received an inactivated influenza vaccine. Sample: PBMCs from blood, taken 14 to 15 days before vaccination. This chain links TRBV7-9 with TRBJ1-6; D not resolved. The CDR3 nucleotides are TGTGCCAGCAGCCCAGGATTGAATTCACCCCTCCACTTT. Protein product: CASSPGLNSPLHF.